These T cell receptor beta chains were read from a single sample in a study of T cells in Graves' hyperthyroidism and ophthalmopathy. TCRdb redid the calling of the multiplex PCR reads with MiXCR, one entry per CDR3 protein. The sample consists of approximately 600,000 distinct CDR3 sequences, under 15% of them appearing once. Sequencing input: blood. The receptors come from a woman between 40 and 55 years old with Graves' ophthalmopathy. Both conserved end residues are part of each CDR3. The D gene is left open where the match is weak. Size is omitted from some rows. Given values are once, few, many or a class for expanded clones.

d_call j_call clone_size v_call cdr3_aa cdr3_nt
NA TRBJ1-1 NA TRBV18 CASSPSSVLGASNTEAFF TGTGCCAGCTCACCGTCGTCGGTTTTGGGGGCGTCGAACACTGAAGCTTTCTTT
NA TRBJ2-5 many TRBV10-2 CASSESGETQYF TGTGCCAGCAGTGAATCTGGAGAGACCCAGTACTTC
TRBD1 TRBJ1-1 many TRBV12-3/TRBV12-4 CASRGQGSTEAFF TGTGCCAGCAGGGGACAGGGGAGCACTGAAGCTTTCTTT
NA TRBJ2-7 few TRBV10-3 CAISVGGTYEQYF TGTGCCATCAGTGTTGGGGGGACCTACGAGCAGTACTTC
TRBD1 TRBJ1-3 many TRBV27 CASALTGTVGNTIYF TGTGCCAGTGCTCTGACGGGGACAGTCGGAAACACCATATATTTT
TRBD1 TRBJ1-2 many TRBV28 CASADRDYGYTF TGTGCCAGCGCGGACAGGGACTATGGCTACACCTTC
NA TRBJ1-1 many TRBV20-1 CSARETGKDEAFF TGCAGTGCTAGAGAAACAGGGAAGGATGAAGCTTTCTTT
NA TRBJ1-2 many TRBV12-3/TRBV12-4 CASSILGEAYTF TGTGCCAGCAGCATTCTTGGGGAAGCCTACACCTTC
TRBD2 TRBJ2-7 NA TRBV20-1 CSAEGLAGVSYEQYF TGCAGTGCGGAGGGACTAGCGGGAGTCTCCTACGAGCAGTACTTC
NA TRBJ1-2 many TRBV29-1 CSVGGGMANYGYTF TGCAGCGTTGGGGGGGGTATGGCTAACTATGGCTACACCTTC